The rows below give T cell receptor beta chains drawn from one sample of a study of cytomegalovirus exposure and HLA in healthy donors. Sequenced by immunoSEQ multiplex PCR; TCRdb stores in-frame clones only, minus some. The sample has 110,000 or so clones, more than 70% seen once. The sequenced sample consisted of PBMCs. The receptors come from a man under 40 in good health and CMV-seronegative. CDR3s leave out the opening cysteine and the closing phenylalanine or tryptophan. The order of the fields is D gene, J gene, V gene, clone size, CDR3 protein. D genes are given only for firm matches. Not all rows give a size; the values are once, few, many and, for expanded clones, a class.

D gene: -; J gene: TRBJ2-7; V gene: TRBV10-3; clone size: few; CDR3 protein: AISDRYEQY
D gene: -; J gene: TRBJ1-2; V gene: TRBV27; clone size: -; CDR3 protein: ASISIRDKALANYGYT
D gene: TRBD1; J gene: TRBJ1-3; V gene: TRBV5-4; clone size: -; CDR3 protein: ASSFGFDRASGNTIY
D gene: -; J gene: TRBJ1-5; V gene: TRBV4-1; clone size: -; CDR3 protein: ASSQDGQIYQPQH
D gene: TRBD1; J gene: TRBJ1-2; V gene: TRBV5-6; clone size: -; CDR3 protein: ASGGDRVGYGYT
D gene: -; J gene: TRBJ2-3; V gene: TRBV15; clone size: -; CDR3 protein: ATSREDRQSDTQY
D gene: -; J gene: TRBJ2-7; V gene: TRBV7-9; clone size: -; CDR3 protein: ASSLVSQGEQY
D gene: TRBD1; J gene: TRBJ2-7; V gene: TRBV19; clone size: -; CDR3 protein: ASSNQGAFNEQY
D gene: -; J gene: TRBJ2-1; V gene: TRBV6-1; clone size: -; CDR3 protein: ASNSNEQF
D gene: -; J gene: -; V gene: TRBV6-5; clone size: -; CDR3 protein: ASSLARVSYEQY
D gene: -; J gene: TRBJ1-2; V gene: TRBV5-1; clone size: -; CDR3 protein: ASSFQDGGDGYT
D gene: TRBD2; J gene: TRBJ2-7; V gene: TRBV28; clone size: -; CDR3 protein: ASSSGIGNYEQY
D gene: -; J gene: TRBJ1-3; V gene: TRBV6-5; clone size: -; CDR3 protein: ASSPRGNSGNTIY
D gene: -; J gene: TRBJ2-7; V gene: TRBV18; clone size: few; CDR3 protein: ASSGGDWTYEQY
D gene: -; J gene: TRBJ1-1; V gene: TRBV11-2; clone size: once; CDR3 protein: ASSLVSVHRVTEAF
D gene: TRBD1; J gene: TRBJ1-2; V gene: TRBV7-2; clone size: -; CDR3 protein: ASSLNQAGQGHDGYT
D gene: -; J gene: TRBJ1-4; V gene: TRBV29-1; clone size: -; CDR3 protein: SVGHAANEKLF
D gene: -; J gene: TRBJ1-1; V gene: TRBV28; clone size: -; CDR3 protein: ALGTGGTEAF
D gene: TRBD2; J gene: TRBJ2-5; V gene: TRBV5-1; clone size: -; CDR3 protein: ASSLGGTSGIAETQY
D gene: TRBD2; J gene: TRBJ2-5; V gene: TRBV28; clone size: -; CDR3 protein: ASTRLAGEETQY
D gene: TRBD2; J gene: TRBJ2-7; V gene: TRBV5-1; clone size: -; CDR3 protein: ASSVLAGARYEQY
D gene: -; J gene: TRBJ1-1; V gene: TRBV5-1; clone size: -; CDR3 protein: ASSLSGRNTEAF
D gene: -; J gene: TRBJ2-4; V gene: TRBV28; clone size: -; CDR3 protein: ASSSPGALQY
D gene: TRBD1; J gene: TRBJ1-2; V gene: TRBV19; clone size: -; CDR3 protein: ASSGRDRGRNYGYT
D gene: -; J gene: TRBJ1-2; V gene: TRBV7-9; clone size: once; CDR3 protein: ASSLSGSNYGYT
D gene: TRBD1; J gene: TRBJ1-2; V gene: TRBV7-3; clone size: -; CDR3 protein: ASSPGTGAGYT
D gene: TRBD1; J gene: TRBJ1-2; V gene: TRBV6-1; clone size: -; CDR3 protein: ASTEQGVPGGYT
D gene: -; J gene: TRBJ2-1; V gene: TRBV9; clone size: -; CDR3 protein: ASSVNDGGVPF
D gene: -; J gene: TRBJ1-5; V gene: TRBV7-6; clone size: few; CDR3 protein: ASSLGVGGNQPQH
D gene: -; J gene: TRBJ1-2; V gene: TRBV11-2; clone size: -; CDR3 protein: ASSPRYYGYT
D gene: TRBD1; J gene: TRBJ2-3; V gene: TRBV7-6; clone size: -; CDR3 protein: ASSLRSGTGSADTQY
D gene: -; J gene: TRBJ1-5; V gene: TRBV12-5; clone size: few; CDR3 protein: ASGEGLPNQPQH
D gene: -; J gene: TRBJ1-5; V gene: TRBV6-5; clone size: few; CDR3 protein: ASSLQENQPQH
D gene: -; J gene: TRBJ1-1; V gene: TRBV6-5; clone size: -; CDR3 protein: ASSEQGTTEAF
D gene: TRBD1; J gene: TRBJ1-1; V gene: TRBV19; clone size: -; CDR3 protein: ASSAPGQTEAF
D gene: -; J gene: TRBJ2-5; V gene: TRBV6-5; clone size: -; CDR3 protein: ASRPSGFETQY
D gene: TRBD2; J gene: TRBJ2-7; V gene: TRBV14; clone size: -; CDR3 protein: ASSQLPGTSGSLPFEQY
D gene: TRBD1; J gene: TRBJ2-3; V gene: TRBV6-5; clone size: -; CDR3 protein: ASSYRGRTDTQY
D gene: TRBD1; J gene: TRBJ1-2; V gene: TRBV19; clone size: -; CDR3 protein: ASSTVRDRSYGYT
D gene: -; J gene: TRBJ1-5; V gene: TRBV7-8; clone size: few; CDR3 protein: ASSLGGWRQLDVKSNQPQH
D gene: -; J gene: TRBJ2-7; V gene: TRBV19; clone size: -; CDR3 protein: ASSISQGTYEQY
D gene: TRBD1; J gene: TRBJ1-4; V gene: TRBV28; clone size: few; CDR3 protein: ASMDRGYEKLF
D gene: -; J gene: TRBJ1-2; V gene: TRBV4-1; clone size: once; CDR3 protein: ASSQYVEDRVYGYT
D gene: -; J gene: TRBJ1-5; V gene: TRBV29-1; clone size: -; CDR3 protein: SVGGGDQPQH
D gene: TRBD1; J gene: TRBJ2-3; V gene: TRBV7-8; clone size: -; CDR3 protein: ASSLKGDRSTDTQY
D gene: -; J gene: TRBJ1-1; V gene: TRBV7-9; clone size: -; CDR3 protein: ASSLGGGGTEAF
D gene: -; J gene: TRBJ2-6; V gene: TRBV28; clone size: -; CDR3 protein: AIGADGANVLT
D gene: -; J gene: TRBJ2-2; V gene: TRBV28; clone size: -; CDR3 protein: ASSSTGTGELF
D gene: -; J gene: TRBJ2-7; V gene: TRBV5-8; clone size: -; CDR3 protein: ASSTRQFSYEQY
D gene: -; J gene: TRBJ1-5; V gene: TRBV2; clone size: few; CDR3 protein: ASSEEVSSNQPQH
D gene: -; J gene: TRBJ2-5; V gene: TRBV5-1; clone size: -; CDR3 protein: ARRGWLEETQY
D gene: -; J gene: TRBJ1-2; V gene: TRBV6-5; clone size: -; CDR3 protein: ASRTAYGYT
D gene: -; J gene: TRBJ1-6; V gene: TRBV4-1; clone size: -; CDR3 protein: ASSVGQGPNSPLH
D gene: -; J gene: TRBJ1-1; V gene: TRBV2; clone size: once; CDR3 protein: ASNMGRINTEAF
D gene: TRBD2; J gene: TRBJ2-5; V gene: TRBV15; clone size: few; CDR3 protein: ATSRDFGLAGEETQY
D gene: -; J gene: TRBJ1-5; V gene: TRBV7-6; clone size: -; CDR3 protein: ASSLRADSNQPQH
D gene: -; J gene: TRBJ2-4; V gene: TRBV7-6; clone size: -; CDR3 protein: ASSSALRTIQY
D gene: TRBD2; J gene: TRBJ2-3; V gene: TRBV5-4; clone size: few; CDR3 protein: ASSPGTSGRGTQY